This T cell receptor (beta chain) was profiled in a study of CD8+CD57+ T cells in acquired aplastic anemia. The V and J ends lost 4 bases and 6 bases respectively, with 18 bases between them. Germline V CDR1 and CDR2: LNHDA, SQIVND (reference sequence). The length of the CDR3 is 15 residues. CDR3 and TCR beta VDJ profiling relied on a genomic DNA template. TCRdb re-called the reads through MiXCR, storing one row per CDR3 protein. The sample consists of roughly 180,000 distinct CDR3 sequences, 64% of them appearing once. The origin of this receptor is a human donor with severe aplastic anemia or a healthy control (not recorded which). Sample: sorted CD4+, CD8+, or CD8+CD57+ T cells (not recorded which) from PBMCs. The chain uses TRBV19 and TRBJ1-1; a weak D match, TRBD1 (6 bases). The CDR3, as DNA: TGTGCCAGTAGTAAGGGGGGCGGAGTTCTCGCTGAAGCTTTCTTT. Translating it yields CASSKGGGVLAEAFF.